A single sample is the source of the 11 T cell receptor beta chains below, sequenced in a study of T cells in women clearing cervical HPV infection. This table comes from immunoSEQ multiplex PCR, and its TCRdb copy is limited to in-frame clones, with some not included. In total, the table holds under 35,000 clones. Sample: blood buffy coat. These receptors originate from a woman aged 18-70 years with a cervical HPV16 infection that either progressed to CIN3+ or cleared (not recorded which).

As to this clone: Compared with germline, one end of the junction differs, possibly owing to a read error. From the germline J gene comes the end of the CDR3, since the read stops 3 residues before it. This sample includes further DNA sequences coding for the same CDR3. The V call is TRBV2, the J call TRBJ1-3, with a tentative D call TRBD1 (6 bases). The germline CDR1 and CDR2 sequences are SNHLY and FYNNEI. This CDR3 contains 15 residues. The DNA read from the CDR3 is TGTGCCAGCAGTGATTCGGGGGGGCCTAGAAACACT. Translation: CASSDSGGPRNT. In full, the CDR3 is CASSDSGGPRNTIYF.

For this clone: The CDR3 is cut off 3 residues early in the read; its end comes from the germline J gene. The V call is TRBV7-3, the J call TRBJ2-3; a possible D gene is TRBD2 (6 bases). The V and J ends lost 5 bases and 4 bases respectively, with 10 bases between them. Germline assignment: CDR1 SGHTA and CDR2 FQGTGA. This CDR3 has 13 residues. The covered CDR3 bases are TGTGCCAGCAGCCTGACTAGACCAGATACG. This translates into CASSLTRPDT. The entire CDR3 protein reads CASSLTRPDTQYF.

Details on this clone: The read ends 3 residues shy of where the CDR3 ends; the end is completed using the germline J gene. V and J are TRBV10-1 and TRBJ2-3, with D possibly being TRBD2 (5 bases). The CDR3 is 13 residues long. CDR1 is WNHNN, CDR2 SYGVQD, per germline (reference sequence). The sequenced part of the CDR3 DNA is TGCGCCAGCAGGCGAGGGTCCAATCAGCCG. As protein: CASRRGSNQP. The entire CDR3 protein reads CASRRGSNQPQYF.

Remarks on this clone: The read ends 3 residues shy of where the CDR3 ends; the end is completed using the germline J gene. This rearrangement joins TRBV5-6 to TRBJ2-7, with TRBD1 matching 7 bases. This CDR3 is built from 14 residues. CDR1 and CDR2 (germline): SGHDT, YYEEEE. V gave up 4 bases and J gave up 6 bases; unmatched junction bases: 10. The CDR3 bases that were read are TGTGCCAGCAGCCCGAACAGGGGTTTAGGCGAG. It yields the protein CASSPNRGLGE. The CDR3 as a whole reads CASSPNRGLGEQYF.

With regard to this clone: Read coverage stops 3 residues before the CDR3 terminus; the germline J gene supplies the remainder. The rearrangement links TRBV15 to TRBJ2-1; no definite D call. V dropped 1 base and J dropped 3 bases, with 4 bases sitting between them. The CDR3 runs to 13 residues. Germline V gene data show CDR1 as LNHNV and CDR2 as YYDKDF (reference sequence). The covered CDR3 bases are TGTGCCACCAGCAGAGTCATCTACAATGAG. As protein: CATSRVIYNE. Given in full, the CDR3 is CATSRVIYNEQFF.

With regard to this clone: The read ends 3 residues early relative to the CDR3; the germline J gene fills the gap. V usage is TRBV19 and J usage is TRBJ2-7; weak D call: TRBD2 (5 bases). Between the trimmed V and J ends, which lost 3 bases and 6 bases, there was a span of 12 bases. Germline loops: CDR1 LNHDA, CDR2 SQIVND (reference sequence). This CDR3 is built from 13 residues. The CDR3 DNA, read in part, is TGTGCCAGTAGTATCGGGCGGGTCCGCGAG. It translates to CASSIGRVRE. The CDR3, in full, reads CASSIGRVREQYF.

CDR3 amino acids: CASSLGNSGGETQYF. CDR3 DNA (partial): TGCGCCAGCAGCTTGGGTAACAGCGGCGGGGAGACC. The chain uses TRBV5-1 and TRBJ2-5, with TRBD2 as a possible D gene (5 bases). The read terminates 3 residues ahead of where the CDR3 ends, so the germline J gene completes it. Germline V gives CDR1 SGHRS, CDR2 YFSETQ. Trimming left V 0 bases short and J 5 bases short, with 14 bases between. This CDR3 has 15 amino acids.

A remark on this clone: The CDR3 goes on 3 residues after the read ends, and that part is filled in from the germline J gene. V is TRBV12-3 or TRBV12-4 and J is TRBJ2-3, with 9 bases fitting TRBD1. This CDR3 comprises 15 residues. The J segment lost 3 bases and the V segment lost 6 bases, leaving 7 bases of the junction unmatched. CDR3 loop: CASSLGQGITDTQYF. The sequenced part of the CDR3 DNA is TGTGCCAGCAGCCTGGGACAGGGAATAACAGATACG.

Remarks on this clone: Sequencing ends 3 residues short of the CDR3 end; the germline J gene provides the rest. V and J are TRBV6-2 or TRBV6-3 and TRBJ1-2, with D perhaps TRBD1 (5 bases). The CDR3 has 15 amino acids. Per the germline V gene, CDR1 is MNHEY and CDR2 is SVGEGT. Incomplete CDR3 DNA: TGTGCCAGCACCCAGGGAGGACGGGGGTCCTACGAC. It yields the protein CASTQGGRGSYD. The full-length CDR3 reads as CASTQGGRGSYDYTF.

CDR3 in amino acids: CSVEAGPSEAFF. CDR3 bases read: TGCAGCGTTGAAGCGGGTCCTAGCGAA. This chain uses TRBV29-1 with TRBJ1-1; D not resolved. With the read ending 3 residues before the CDR3 end, the germline J gene is used to fill in that end. Germline CDR1 SQVTM, CDR2 ANQGSEA. The CDR3 length is 12 residues.

Regarding this clone: The observed sequence ends 3 residues before the CDR3 terminus, with the missing tail filled in from the germline J gene. This sequence joins TRBV2 and TRBJ2-3, with a weak D call TRBD2 (6 bases). V lost 6 bases to trimming and J lost 0 bases, with 13 bases between them. There are 15 residues in the CDR3. Germline V gene data show CDR1 as SNHLY and CDR2 as FYNNEI. The CDR3: CASRDSGPSTDTQYF. The DNA read from the CDR3 is TGTGCCAGCAGAGATAGCGGCCCTAGCACAGATACG.